This TCR beta chain was identified during a study of Ad26.COV2.S vaccination and SARS-CoV-2 variants listed by TCRdb under 2021. Context from the whole study: Donors in the vaccine arm were drawn from COV1001, a multicentre, randomized, double-blind, placebo-controlled phase I-IIa trial testing Ad26.COV2.S in healthy adults. Ad26.COV2.S was administered intramuscularly at a dose of 5x10^10 or 1x10^11 viral particles, either as one shot or as two shots given 56 days apart. TCRbeta repertoire sequencing was used to assess the specificity and breadth of SARS-CoV-2-reactive T cell receptors after Ad26.COV2.S vaccination. The TCR-sequenced set comprised around 30 samples: some 20 Ad26.COV2.S vaccine recipients, 5 placebo recipients and 8 SARS-CoV-2 convalescent individuals. Trial participants were randomized into five groups of five, in which low-dose or high-dose Ad26.COV2.S was given once or twice, or placebo was given on both occasions. Throughout the experiments and outcome assessment, investigators stayed blinded to trial group allocation.

TCRbeta CDR3 regions were sequenced with the immunoSEQ Assay. After extraction, genomic DNA underwent amplification by bias-controlled multiplex PCR, followed by high-throughput sequencing. Under the source paper's analysis protocol: To quantify the absolute abundance of every unique TCRbeta CDR3 region, sequences were collapsed and filtered. T cell fraction was estimated by normalizing TCRbeta template counts to usable DNA, with usable DNA measured through amplification of reference genes found in all nucleated cells. Repertoire TCRs were annotated as SARS-CoV-2-specific when V gene, CDR3 amino acid sequence and J gene were exactly matched to a known reactive TCR set. The reference SARS-CoV-2 TCR set was derived from MIRA and filtered for enrichment in COVID-19-positive ImmuneCODE repertoires, a step that removed public or cross-reactive TCRs. Using the MIRA antigens, annotated TCRs were further analysed by specific ORF or by position within an ORF. Breadth was defined as the number of annotated unique rearrangements divided by the total number of unique productive rearrangements, and depth was defined as the summed frequency of the annotated unique rearrangements. Group comparisons of TCR breadth used two-sided Wilcoxon rank-sum tests. In TCRdb, the immuneACCESS table is reduced to in-frame sequences with V and J assigned. These tables do not hold every clone; where another copy was compared, an unresolved V gene accounts for under half, and the others remain unexplained. That table supplies the V and J calls and clone size; D and trimming were determined from the DNA. Within this sample are roughly 680,000 clones, with 89% of them counted one time only. The ten largest clones take up around 1.5% of the sample.

This specimen's treatment or condition label, interpreted: 15 to 20 received Ad26.COV2.S at low or high dose, single or two shots; several received placebo; per-sample allocation not given. For vaccine and placebo recipients, the sequenced repertoires came from samples collected on day 63 after the first injection. Between 29 July and 7 August 2020, Cohort 1b enrolled about two dozen adults aged 18-55 years at one site in Boston, USA. Ad26.COV2.S consisted of a replication-incompetent adenovirus type 26 vector by which a prefusion-stabilized SARS-CoV-2 spike protein from the original Wuhan strain was expressed. Study-wide conclusions, independent of this receptor: After vaccination, substantial breadth of spike-specific CD8+ and CD4+ T cell responses was reported. The study was not powered to compare responses between vaccine doses or regimens. Compared with placebo recipients, Ad26.COV2.S recipients showed higher spike-specific TCR breadth (P = 0.0014). Non-spike TCR breadth was comparable between vaccine and placebo recipients, consistent with the vaccine containing only spike. It was noted by the authors that total T cell responses may have been underestimated by the TCR breadth and depth analyses.

As to this clone: No cognate antigen has been identified for it. Nothing much larger sits one base from this clone, and base qualities are not available.

Trimmed from V: 4 bases; trimmed from J: 12 bases; junction bases lacking a gene match: 9. From the germline V gene, CDR1 is SGHAT and CDR2 is FQNNGV. The CDR3 starts with the cysteine, ends with the phenylalanine, and has 13 residues. The read is trimmed to its CDR3 DNA, 39 bases read in frame from base 1. Sample: peripheral blood, taken in a trial of Ad26.COV2.S vaccine versus placebo. The receptor was derived from a person between 18 and 65 years old who received the Ad26.COV2.S COVID-19 vaccine or a placebo. The sequence links TRBV11-2 to TRBJ2-7; 10 nucleotides in the junction match TRBD1. The sequenced DNA is TGTGCCAGCAGCTCGAGGGACAGGGGAAACCCGTACTTC. Translated, this is CASSSRDRGNPYF.